The text below deals with one TCR beta chain. This specimen comes from a study of blood T cell repertoires in COVID-19. The V segment lost 5 bases and the J segment 7 bases; nucleotides outside the gene matches: 8. The germline V gene encodes CDR1 LNHNV and CDR2 YYDKDF (reference sequence). The CDR3 has 16 amino acids. The authors' processing: Nucleated cell counts were estimated from reference gene primer amplification. Repertoires were generated with immunoSEQ multiplex PCR, while TCRdb's copy carries only in-frame clones and drops some. That table gives V, J and clone size, and the DNA gave D and trimming. The data contain 390,000 or so clones, 85% to 90% of them singletons.

V and J are TRBV15 and TRBJ2-1, with TRBD2 matching 13 bases. The sequence was obtained from a man in his late teens or twenties who had recovered from COVID-19. Material for sequencing was PBMCs or T cells enriched from blood (not recorded which). DNA for the CDR3: TGTGCCACCAGCCGAAAACTAGCGGGAGGGGTAAATGAGCAGTTCTTC. The encoded protein is CATSRKLAGGVNEQFF.